This TCR beta chain was identified during a study of blood T cell repertoires in COVID-19. V was cut by 5 bases and J by 7 bases, with 20 bases left in between. The germline V gene has CDR1 LNHDA and CDR2 SQIVND (reference sequence). The CDR3 consists of 15 residues. Using immunoSEQ multiplex PCR, the repertoire was profiled, and TCRdb retains in-frame clones only, with some absent. The sample holds some 200,000 clones, about four fifths seen once. The genes are TRBV19 and TRBJ1-2, with TRBD1 as a possible D gene (5 bases). This receptor was obtained from a woman aged 45-65 years who had been exposed to COVID-19. Sequenced input: PBMCs or T cells enriched from blood (not recorded which). CDR3 region: CASSGISVGRGGYTF. The CDR3 nucleotides are TGTGCCAGTAGTGGAATATCCGTCGGAAGGGGTGGCTACACCTTC.